What follows are 23 T cell receptor beta chains derived from one specimen sequenced in a study of blood T cell repertoires in COVID-19. The method was immunoSEQ multiplex PCR; TCRdb's version includes in-frame clones alone and lacks a portion of them. The sample includes about 350,000 clones, approximately 89% seen only once; the top ten take 5.3%. Sequenced sample: PBMCs or T cells enriched from blood (not recorded which). Receptor source: a woman aged 30 to 39 who had recovered from COVID-19.

This chain joins TRBV18 and TRBJ2-2, with a possible D match to TRBD1 (6 bases). Trimming cost V 3 bases and J 1 base, with 12 bases left between them. CDR1 and CDR2 (germline): KGHSH, LQKENI. This CDR3 is 16 amino acids long. The CDR3 nucleotides are TGTGCCAGCTCACCGCTCACAGGGCTGAACACCGGGGAGCTGTTTTTT. Translated: CASSPLTGLNTGELFF.

The J gene is TRBJ1-2, the V gene TRBV4-1; 8 bases fit TRBD1. Per the germline V gene, CDR1 is MGHRA and CDR2 is YSYEKL. Trimming cost V 5 bases and J 4 bases; bases outside gene matches: 6. The CDR3 is 14 amino acids. The CDR3 DNA follows: TGCGCCAGCAGCACCCGCACAGGGGGCTATGGCTACACCTTC. Translating it yields CASSTRTGGYGYTF.

V is TRBV9 and J is TRBJ2-1, with 7 bases aligning to TRBD1. CDR1 is SGDLS and CDR2 is YYNGEE in the germline V gene. V lost 4 bases, J lost 1 base, and 17 bases stayed unmatched. This CDR3 is built from 19 residues. The CDR3 bases are TGTGCCAGCAGCTCCCAGTCGTCACCCGAGACAGGGTCCTACAATGAGCAGTTCTTC. This gives the protein CASSSQSSPETGSYNEQFF.

This rearrangement joins TRBV15 to TRBJ2-7, with TRBD1 matching over 7 bases. The V and J ends lost 4 bases and 2 bases, in that order; junction bases with no gene match: 2. Germline V lookup: CDR1 LNHNV, CDR2 YYDKDF (reference sequence). The CDR3 is 13 amino acids. CDR3 sequence reads: CATSNRGPYEQYF. For the CDR3, the DNA is TGTGCCACCAGCAACAGGGGACCCTACGAGCAGTACTTC.

In its sample, this clone was seen once. V is TRBV6-5 and J is TRBJ1-1; 9 bases fit TRBD1. The CDR3 consists of 15 residues. With 9 bases clipped from V and 1 base from J, the junction kept 9 bases outside the gene matches. Germline CDR1 is MNHEY and CDR2 is SVGAGI. The CDR3 loop reads CARPAQGQGNTEAFF. As DNA, the CDR3 is TGTGCCAGACCAGCCCAGGGACAGGGGAACACTGAAGCTTTCTTT.

The V and J genes are TRBV5-6 and TRBJ2-1; D may be TRBD2 (6 bases). CDR1 is SGHDT, CDR2 YYEEEE, per germline. The CDR3 is 16 residues long. Deletions cut 4 bases from V and 2 bases from J, with 16 bases between. The CDR3 spells CASSPRGEDPYNEQFF. DNA for the CDR3: TGTGCCAGCAGCCCAAGAGGGGAGGATCCCTACAATGAGCAGTTCTTC.

This clone has a single count. This chain links TRBV11-1 with TRBJ2-6; D perhaps matches TRBD1 (5 bases). CDR3 length: 16 amino acids. Trimming took off 0 bases at V and 1 base at J, with 7 bases between the two ends. Germline V gives CDR1 SGHAT, CDR2 FQDESV (reference sequence). The CDR3: CASSLASGSGANVLTF. The CDR3 DNA follows: TGTGCCAGCAGCTTAGCGTCAGGGTCTGGGGCCAACGTCCTGACTTTC.

Written as DNA, the CDR3 is TGTGCCAGCAGTTATGACAGGGGGAATGAGCAGTTCTTC. Translating it yields CASSYDRGNEQFF. The genes are TRBV6-5 and TRBJ2-1; 9 nucleotides align to TRBD1. Germline lookup yields CDR1 MNHEY and CDR2 SVGAGI. V was pared by 3 bases and J by 7 bases, with 1 base of the junction left unmatched. The CDR3 is 13 amino acids.

The chain is built from TRBV9 and TRBJ2-3; no clear D. Trimming left V 3 bases short and J 6 bases short, with 14 bases between. Germline CDR1 and CDR2: SGDLS and YYNGEE. The CDR3 consists of 14 residues. The CDR3 DNA sequence: TGTGCCAGCAGCGCCAACCCCGGCAGGGATACGCAGTATTTT. Amino acid sequence: CASSANPGRDTQYF. Based on the CDR3 plus reference TRBV9 and TRBJ2-3, the full variable domain is DSGVTQTPKHLITATGQRVTLRCSPRSGDLSVYWYQQSLDQGLQFLIQYYNGEERAKGNILERFSAQQFPDLHSELNLSSLELGDSALYFCASSANPGRDTQYFGPGTRLTVL.

The chain employs TRBV4-1 and TRBJ1-6; 8 bases are shared with TRBD1. The CDR3 length is 15 residues. J gave up 7 bases and V 1 base, and 3 bases lay outside the gene matches. Germline V lookup: CDR1 MGHRA, CDR2 YSYEKL. The chain's CDR3 is CASSQAGQGNSPLHF. CDR3 sequence (DNA): TGCGCCAGCAGCCAAGCTGGACAGGGCAATTCACCCCTCCACTTT.

This chain joins TRBV3-1 (or the pseudogene TRBV3-2) and TRBJ2-3; D is unresolved. The CDR3 length is 14 residues. The V gene lost 1 base and the J gene lost 8 bases, with 13 bases spanning the gap. CDR1 is LGHDT and CDR2 is YNNKEL in the germline V gene (reference sequence). This CDR3 reads CASSQGSTRGTQYF. CDR3 in DNA: TGTGCCAGCAGCCAAGGATCTACCCGCGGTACGCAGTATTTT.

The rearrangement uses TRBV7-2 and TRBJ1-1; 8 bases match TRBD1. V gave up 8 bases and J gave up 4 bases; unmatched junction bases: 9. The germline V gene encodes CDR1 SGHTA and CDR2 FQGNSA. The CDR3 has 14 amino acids. The CDR3 DNA reads TGTGCCAGCTCCCAGGGGGCGAGCGGCACTGAAGCTTTCTTT. It translates to CASSQGASGTEAFF.

V usage is TRBV5-1 and J usage is TRBJ1-2, with a tentative D call TRBD1 (6 bases). Between the trimmed V and J ends, which lost 1 base and 4 bases, there was a span of 14 bases. The CDR3 is 15 amino acids. The germline CDR1 and CDR2 sequences are SGHRS and YFSETQ. The CDR3 reads CASSLSGEGGYGYTF. CDR3 in DNA: TGCGCCAGCAGCTTGTCCGGGGAAGGGGGCTATGGCTACACCTTC. The complete variable domain, with remaining parts taken from reference TRBV5-1 and TRBJ1-2, reads KAGVTQTPRYLIKTRGQQVTLSCSPISGHRSVSWYQQTPGQGLQFLFEYFSETQRNKGNFPGRFSGRQFSNSRSEMNVSTLELGDSALYLCASSLSGEGGYGYTFGSGTRLTVV.

The rearrangement links TRBV5-1 to TRBJ2-6; TRBD2 matches 9 bases. Germline V gives CDR1 SGHRS, CDR2 YFSETQ. This CDR3 comprises 17 residues. The trim removed 3 bases at V and 4 bases at J, leaving 8 bases unmatched. CDR3 DNA sequence: TGCGCCAGCAGCTCCGGACTAGCGCTCTCGGGGGCCAACGTCCTGACTTTC. Encoded protein: CASSSGLALSGANVLTF.

This clone came up a few times. The rearrangement links TRBV27 to TRBJ1-4, with D possibly matching TRBD1 (6 bases). V was clipped by 7 bases and J by 8 bases, with 20 bases between them. Germline V CDR1 and CDR2: MNHEY, SMNVEV (reference sequence). CDR3 length equals 15 residues. The CDR3 DNA reads as TGTGCCAGCACTACTAGACAGGACCAGAGAGAAAAACTGTTTTTT. Translation: CASTTRQDQREKLFF.

CDR3 amino acids: CAIEGQKPNEQFF. CDR3 nucleotide sequence: TGTGCCATCGAGGGACAGAAACCCAATGAGCAGTTCTTC. The chain links TRBV10-3 to TRBJ2-1; TRBD1 aligns across 7 bases. This CDR3 region has 13 residues. Per germline, CDR1 ENHRY and CDR2 SYGVKD. Unmatched junction bases numbered 7, after V lost 8 bases and J lost 6 bases.

The chain recombines TRBV27 with TRBJ1-6; TRBD1 aligns across 9 bases. The CDR3 consists of 12 residues. J gave up 10 bases and V 8 bases, and 3 bases lay outside the gene matches. Germline V lookup: CDR1 MNHEY, CDR2 SMNVEV (reference sequence). This chain's CDR3 is CASRDRASPLHF. CDR3 DNA sequence: TGTGCCAGCCGGGACAGGGCCTCACCCCTCCACTTT.

This chain links TRBV21-1 with TRBJ1-1. TRBV21-1 counts as a pseudogene. This CDR3 region has 13 residues. CDR3 sequence: CASSKFGGTEAFF. Here the CDR3 DNA reads TGTGCCAGCAGCAAATTCGGGGGCACTGAAGCTTTCTTT.

The chain links TRBV7-8 to TRBJ1-2, with D perhaps matching TRBD1 (5 bases). V was cut by 2 bases and J by 6 bases, with 16 bases left in between. Germline V gives CDR1 SGHVS, CDR2 FQNEAQ. This CDR3 comprises 15 residues. CDR3 bases: TGTGCCAGCAGCTTACCGAACAAGCGGGGACATGGCTACACCTTC. Its translation: CASSLPNKRGHGYTF.

This chain connects TRBV11-2 to TRBJ2-7; TRBD1 aligns across 9 bases. The CDR3 consists of 15 residues. Germline V gene sequence: CDR1 SGHAT, CDR2 FQNNGV. Trimming removed 4 bases from V and 6 bases from J; junction bases left unmatched: 10. The CDR3 protein is CASSSPGQGSGEQYF. In DNA form, the CDR3 reads TGTGCCAGCAGCTCCCCGGGACAGGGAAGTGGCGAGCAGTACTTC.

Only one count was recorded for this clone. The chain has TRBV19 and TRBJ1-1, with TRBD1 matching 9 bases. Germline lookup yields CDR1 LNHDA and CDR2 SQIVND (reference sequence). V shed 6 bases, J shed 3 bases, and the junction held 11 bases outside the gene matches. The CDR3 is made up of 16 amino acids. The CDR3 coding sequence is TGTGCCAGTAGCCAGGGACAGGGAGGGGGATACACTGAAGCTTTCTTT. The encoded protein is CASSQGQGGGYTEAFF.

The chain couples TRBV11-2 to TRBJ2-3; TRBD1 is a possible D gene (6 bases). Trimming removed 5 bases from V and 2 bases from J, with 26 bases in between. This CDR3 is built from 19 residues. Germline values: CDR1 SGHAT, CDR2 FQNNGV. The CDR3 DNA sequence: TGTGCCAGCAGCGGCTTATACAGGGTCGCTCTCTTGGACACAGATACGCAGTATTTT. Its translation is CASSGLYRVALLDTDTQYF.

This sequence joins TRBV28 and TRBJ1-5; 7 bases line up with TRBD1. The V gene's germline CDR1 is MDHEN and CDR2 SYDVKM. J lost 4 bases, V lost 2 bases, and 5 bases had no gene match. This CDR3 region has 15 residues. The CDR3 nucleotides read TGTGCCAGCAGTTTACTCTCGGGACAGAATCAGCCCCAGCATTTT. It specifies CASSLLSGQNQPQHF.